This T cell receptor (beta chain) was sequenced in a study of T cells expressing NK-cell markers. Study background: With respect to HCMV, most of the eight sequenced donors were seropositive, and one was seronegative.

From the 5' RACE reads, TCRdb lists one entry per CDR3 protein and no DNA. This table lists roughly 380,000 distinct CDR3 sequences. Germline V gene sequence: CDR1 SGHTA, CDR2 FQGNSA. The length of the CDR3 is 14 residues. The rearrangement joins TRBV7-2 to TRBJ2-7; TCRdb selects TRBD2, and the lack of DNA leaves this call unchecked. The TCR was taken from a man between 18 and 69 years old in good health. Source material: blood T cells: a sorted CD56 or NKG2C T cell subset, CD4+ or CD8+ T cells, or bulk PBMC T cells (not recorded which). CDR3 loop: CASSLSSPRNEQYF.